These 17 T cell receptor beta chains came from one sample sequenced in a study of blood T cells in healthy people across ages. Sample-barcoded 5' priming and a J-beta primer mix drove a second PCR of about 6 to 11 cycles. TCRdb itself ran the 5' RACE reads through MiXCR, one entry per CDR3 protein. The sample lists approximately 850,000 distinct CDR3 sequences; around two fifths were seen once. Sequenced input: blood. The receptors derive from a man aged 60-69 years in good health.

This clonotype was seen once. Sequence at one end of the junction differs from germline and may be a read error. The gene calls are TRBV3-1 and TRBJ1-4; D gene uncertain. CDR3 size: 15 residues. Per germline, CDR1 LGHDT and CDR2 YNNKEL (reference sequence). DNA for the CDR3: TGTGCCAGCAGCCAACCACCTGCAACTAATGGAAAACTGTTTTTT. This sequence encodes CASSQPPATNGKLFF.

The chain carries TRBV9 and TRBJ1-6, with D possibly being TRBD1 (6 bases). V lost 2 bases and J lost 10, with 13 bases in between. The CDR3 totals 14 residues. Germline CDR1 and CDR2: SGDLS and YYNGEE. This CDR3 reads CASSVAQGGSPLHF. In DNA, the CDR3 is TGTGCCAGCAGCGTTGCACAGGGTGGCTCACCCCTCCACTTT. The variable domain in full, completed from reference TRBV9 and TRBJ1-6, reads DSGVTQTPKHLITATGQRVTLRCSPRSGDLSVYWYQQSLDQGLQFLIQYYNGEERAKGNILERFSAQQFPDLHSELNLSSLELGDSALYFCASSVAQGGSPLHFGNGTRLTVT.

A few counts support this clonotype. The CDR3 sequence: CASRQAVGGDRGAYEQYF. CDR3 nucleotide sequence: TGTGCCAGCAGACAAGCGGTGGGGGGGGACCGAGGGGCCTACGAGCAGTACTTC. The V and J genes are TRBV28 and TRBJ2-7, with 7 positions matching TRBD2. Trimming cost V 6 bases and J 2 bases; bases outside gene matches: 19. The CDR3 totals 18 residues. CDR1 is MDHEN, CDR2 SYDVKM, per germline.

V gene TRBV15 combines with J gene TRBJ2-3; no clear D. Between the trimmed V and J ends, which lost 5 bases and 8 bases, there was a span of 11 bases. Germline-derived CDR1 and CDR2 are LNHNV and YYDKDF (reference sequence). This CDR3 contains 12 residues. CDR3 amino acids: CATSLDEGTQYF. In DNA, the CDR3 is TGTGCCACCAGCTTGGATGAAGGTACGCAGTATTTT.

This clonotype was picked up a small number of times. The genes are TRBV4-3 and TRBJ1-2; D uncertain. CDR3 size: 16 residues. V lost 0 bases and J 3 bases, leaving 14 bases between the germline ends. CDR1 is LGHNA and CDR2 is YSLEER in the germline V gene. CDR3 in DNA: TGCGCCAGCAGCCAAGAGCTGAGTTTGGGAGACTATGGCTACACCTTC. It is translated as CASSQELSLGDYGYTF.

V and J are TRBV18 and TRBJ1-4, with 7 positions matching TRBD1. Germline assignment: CDR1 KGHSH and CDR2 LQKENI. V lost 6 bases to trimming and J lost 8 bases; unmatched junction nucleotides: 6. The CDR3 is 13 amino acids. CDR3 region: CASSNAQGEKLFF. The CDR3 bases are TGTGCCAGCTCTAATGCACAGGGGGAAAAACTGTTTTTT.

The V call is TRBV5-1, the J call TRBJ1-2; 10 bases agree with TRBD1. V lost 5 bases and J lost 5; bases outside the gene matches: 9. Germline CDR1 reads SGHRS; CDR2 reads YFSETQ. The CDR3 has 15 residues. This CDR3 is CASSQIPGQGYGYTF. In DNA, the CDR3 is TGCGCCAGCAGTCAAATCCCGGGACAGGGGTATGGCTACACCTTC.

In the case of this clonotype: The junction differs from germline at one of its ends, possibly a read error. The CDR3, as DNA: TGTGCCAGCAGCCTGAACGCTGAAGCTTTCTTT. Amino acid sequence: CASSLNAEAFF. This chain connects TRBV13 to TRBJ1-1, with D unclear. This CDR3 region has 11 residues. The germline CDR1 and CDR2 sequences are PRHDT and FYEKMQ (reference sequence).

A remark on this clonotype: This may be a read error: a much more frequent sequence differs by one nucleotide. The gene calls are TRBV29-1 and TRBJ2-1, with 8 bases matching TRBD1. The end of the DNA is better explained by TRBJ2-7, so the J call may be wrong. CDR1 and CDR2 from the germline V gene are SQVTM and ANQGSEA. This CDR3 has 12 amino acids. CDR3 protein: CSVGQGSNEQYF. The CDR3 coding sequence is TGCAGCGTCGGACAGGGAAGCAATGAGCAGTACTTC.

The table lists this clonotype with many counts. The chain joins TRBV7-2 to TRBJ2-7; D unresolved. CDR3 length: 12 residues. The V gene lost 5 bases and the J gene lost 0 bases, with 5 bases spanning the gap. Germline V gene sequence: CDR1 SGHTA, CDR2 FQGNSA. The CDR3 region is CASSLSSYEQYF. As DNA, the CDR3 is TGTGCCAGCAGCCTCAGCTCCTACGAGCAGTACTTC.

This clonotype has only one observation. The rearrangement joins TRBV20-1 to TRBJ2-5; D unresolved. The CDR3 has 11 residues. The V end lost 2 bases, the J end lost 11 bases, and 12 bases lay between the germline ends. CDR1 is DFQATT, CDR2 SNEGSKA, per germline (reference sequence). This CDR3 is CSARTEIGQYF. The CDR3 nucleotides read TGCAGTGCTAGAACCGAGATCGGGCAGTACTTC.

The chain couples TRBV19 to TRBJ1-2; D gene uncertain. The CDR3 is made up of 14 amino acids. The V and J ends lost 0 bases and 4 bases respectively, with 9 bases between them. Germline values: CDR1 LNHDA, CDR2 SQIVND (reference sequence). CDR3 residues: CASSIDRTAYGYTF. The CDR3 nucleotides are TGTGCCAGTAGTATAGATCGAACAGCCTATGGCTACACCTTC.

This clonotype was counted a few times. This chain connects TRBV12-3 or TRBV12-4 to TRBJ1-4; 9 nucleotides match TRBD1. This CDR3 comprises 14 residues. Trimming at V came to 3 bases and at J to 7 bases, leaving 3 bases not matched to a gene. CDR3 bases: TGTGCCAGCAGTTTCCACAGGGGGCGTGAAAAACTGTTTTTT. This codes for CASSFHRGREKLFF.

On this clonotype itself: It may be a read error: a sequence one base away is much more abundant. V gene TRBV7-2 combines with J gene TRBJ2-1; D not certain. Trimming took off 5 bases at V and 13 bases at J, with 15 bases between the two ends. The CDR3 totals 12 residues. The V gene's germline CDR1 is SGHTA and CDR2 FQGNSA. DNA of the CDR3: TGTGCCAGCAGCCCCCGCACGGAGACCCAGTTCTTC. Its protein is CASSPRTETQFF.

This clonotype came up a few times. The chain combines TRBV6-6 with TRBJ1-2, with D maybe TRBD1 (5 bases). Deletions cut 5 bases from V and 4 bases from J, with 11 bases between. The length of the CDR3 is 13 residues. CDR1 and CDR2 from the germline V gene are MNHNY and SVGAGI (reference sequence). CDR3 loop: CASSQGRGYGYTF. DNA of the CDR3: TGTGCCAGCAGTCAGGGTAGGGGCTATGGCTACACCTTC.

V gene TRBV24-1 combines with J gene TRBJ2-3, with 7 bases identical to TRBD1. The J segment lost 4 bases and the V segment lost 7 bases, leaving 7 bases of the junction unmatched. CDR3 length: 14 residues. In germline, CDR1 is KGHDR, CDR2 SFDVKD. The CDR3 protein is CATRMTGTPDTQYF. The CDR3 coding sequence is TGTGCCACCAGGATGACAGGGACGCCAGATACGCAGTATTTT.

V and J are TRBV4-3 and TRBJ1-4; 7 nucleotides align to TRBD1. The V gene's germline CDR1 is LGHNA and CDR2 YSLEER. The CDR3 is 17 residues long. With V trimmed by 1 base and J by 6 bases, 11 bases remained unmatched. The CDR3 DNA reads TGCGCCAGCAGCCAAGGGGGAGGGGGCTCCCATGATGAAAAACTGTTTTTT. This encodes CASSQGGGGSHDEKLFF.